This TCR beta chain comes out of a study of blood T cell repertoires in COVID-19. The CDR3 extends over 16 amino acids. Trimming removed 0 bases from V and 1 base from J, with 13 bases in between. CDR1 is SGHNT and CDR2 is YYREEE in the germline V gene (reference sequence). Cohorts were determined from participant-reported clinical history. Per the authors' pipeline: Estimation of nucleated cell counts relied on the amplification of reference gene primers. Assay used: immunoSEQ multiplex PCR; TCRdb lists only in-frame clones, some missing. For V, J and clone size, that table is used; D and trimming come from the DNA. The sample lists about 150,000 clones; about four fifths were seen once.

V usage is TRBV5-4 and J usage is TRBJ1-1; no clear D. Sequencing was done on a sample of PBMCs or T cells enriched from blood (not recorded which). The receptor comes from a woman aged 45 to 65 with acute COVID-19. The CDR3 sequence: CASSLEYSRPNTEAFF. CDR3 bases: TGTGCCAGCAGCTTGGAGTACTCTAGGCCGAACACTGAAGCTTTCTTT.